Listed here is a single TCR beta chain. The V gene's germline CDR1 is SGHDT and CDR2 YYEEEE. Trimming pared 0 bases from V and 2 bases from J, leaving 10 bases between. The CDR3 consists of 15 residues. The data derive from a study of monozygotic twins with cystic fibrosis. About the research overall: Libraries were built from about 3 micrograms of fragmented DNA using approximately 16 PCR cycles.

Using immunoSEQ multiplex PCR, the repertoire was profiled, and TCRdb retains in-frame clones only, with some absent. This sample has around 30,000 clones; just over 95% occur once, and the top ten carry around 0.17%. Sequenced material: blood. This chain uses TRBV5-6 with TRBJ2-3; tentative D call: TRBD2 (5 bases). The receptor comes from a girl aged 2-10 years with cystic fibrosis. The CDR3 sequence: CASSLGRVTTDTQYF. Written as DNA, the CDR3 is TGTGCCAGCAGCTTGGGGCGGGTTACCACAGATACGCAGTATTTT.